The subject of this entry is one T cell receptor beta chain. Its target is unknown. This entry is derived from a study of blood T cells in healthy people across ages. Study outcomes and limitations: Roughly linearly, TCR beta diversity per million T cells fell as age increased.

A sample-barcoded 5' primer and a J-beta primer mix were used in a second PCR of roughly 6 to 11 cycles. TCRdb recomputed calls from the 5' RACE reads with MiXCR, one row per CDR3 protein. The sample carries over 500,000 distinct CDR3 sequences, about 29% recorded once. This CDR3 is 14 amino acids long. V was pared by 0 bases and J by 4 bases, with 9 bases between. Germline CDR1 is MGHRA and CDR2 is YSYEKL. These data also featured in a second study, about T cells of mothers and their children. That study adds: Barcodes for each sample and 2-4 random nucleotides were added by the M1S primer used in the second PCR. The study obtained over 8 million TCR beta CDR3 reads per mother and a few million per child. Related and unrelated pairs show TCR recombination output that thymic selection shapes similarly.

The sequencing input was blood. This receptor was identified in a boy aged 2-15 years in good health. V usage is TRBV4-1 and J usage is TRBJ2-5, with a tentative D call TRBD1 (5 bases). As DNA, the CDR3 is TGCGCCAGCAGCCAAGATAGGGGTTTAGAGACCCAGTACTTC. It yields the protein CASSQDRGLETQYF.